The 5 T cell receptor beta chains below come from one sample, sequenced in a study of shared clonotypes between healthy human individuals. Only in-frame clones appear in the TCRdb table, and some are missing; sequencing was by immunoSEQ multiplex PCR. The sample holds 2.3 million or so clones, 90% to 95% seen once. The source material was naive CD4+ T cells from PBMCs. Described subset: CD45RA+ positively selected. All receptors derive from a man aged 18 to 30 in good health. Some clones in this sample may be carry-over from other donors' samples.

This rearrangement joins TRBV10-3 to TRBJ1-1, with TRBD1 identical over 8 bases. CDR1 and CDR2 (germline): ENHRY, SYGVKD. This CDR3 has 12 residues. With 11 bases clipped from V and 8 bases from J, the junction kept 10 bases outside the gene matches. In DNA form, the CDR3 reads TGTGCCGTCGGGAGAGACAGGGGAGAAGCTTTCTTT. Protein product: CAVGRDRGEAFF.

V and J are TRBV28 and TRBJ1-2; no firm D call. Per the germline V gene, CDR1 is MDHEN and CDR2 is SYDVKM. This CDR3 comprises 14 residues. Trimming shortened V by 7 bases and J by 3 bases, and 15 bases separated the two germline ends. CDR3 residues: CASKQGSEYYGYTF. CDR3 sequence (DNA): TGTGCCAGCAAACAAGGGTCGGAGTACTATGGCTACACCTTC.

This clone was recorded only once. V usage is TRBV11-2 and J usage is TRBJ2-7; D is possibly TRBD2 (6 bases). This CDR3 has 12 residues. Per germline, CDR1 SGHAT and CDR2 FQNNGV. The CDR3 DNA sequence: TGTGCAGGGCGGGGAAGCTCCTACGAGCAGTACTTC. The encoded protein is CAGRGSSYEQYF.

The chain combines TRBV27 with TRBJ1-2, with D unresolved. Trimming removed 2 bases from V and 4 bases from J, with 11 bases in between. Germline values: CDR1 MNHEY, CDR2 SMNVEV (reference sequence). This CDR3 comprises 14 residues. The CDR3 nucleotides read TGTGCCAGCAGTTTACTCGGGGATGGCTATGGCTACACCTTC. Translation gives CASSLLGDGYGYTF.

Notes on this clone: Additional DNA sequences in this sample encode the identical CDR3. The CDR3 DNA follows: TGTGCCAGCAGACCACAGGGGGCAGGGCAGCCCCAGCATTTT. It encodes CASRPQGAGQPQHF. The rearrangement joins TRBV28 to TRBJ1-5; 9 nucleotides align to TRBD1. This CDR3 is 14 amino acids long. Germline CDR1 MDHEN, CDR2 SYDVKM. J lost 7 bases, V lost 6 bases, and 7 bases had no gene match. Based on the CDR3 plus reference TRBV28 and TRBJ1-5, the full variable domain is DVKVTQSSRYLVKRTGEKVFLECVQDMDHENMFWYRQDPGLGLRLIYFSYDVKMKEKGDIPEGYSVSREKKERFSLILESASTNQTSMYLCASRPQGAGQPQHFGDGTRLSIL.